A selection of T cell receptor beta chains follows, all from one sample in a study of HIV-infected patients and healthy controls. Using its own MiXCR run on the 5' RACE reads, TCRdb lists one record per CDR3 protein. The sample yields around 2,200 distinct CDR3 sequences, approximately 14% seen once. Sequenced material: blood, taken during antiretroviral therapy. These receptors were obtained from an adult with HIV infection. The conserved cysteine and the conserved F or W are not part of the CDR3 here.

J,V,CDR3
TRBJ1-6,TRBV6-5,ASSSDVGRSSYNSPLH
TRBJ1-1,TRBV27,ASSTGGHMNTEAF
TRBJ2-1,TRBV7-9,ASSSEVAGSYNEQF
TRBJ1-1,TRBV20-1,SARDTGGARSTEAF
TRBJ2-6,TRBV11-2,ASSLFSGTGNSGANVLT
TRBJ2-7,TRBV4-2,ASSQVSLGALYEQY
TRBJ2-3,TRBV2,ASRRTSGTDTQY
TRBJ2-1,TRBV4-1,ASSQDGSGRRNEQF
TRBJ1-5,TRBV20-1,SATGLLPNQPQH
TRBJ2-7,TRBV7-8,ASSLEGQGTAYEQY
TRBJ2-6,TRBV14,ASSRSSGANVLT
TRBJ2-5,TRBV12-3/TRBV12-4,ASILGTEETQY
TRBJ1-1,TRBV7-2,ASSWASGPNTEAF
TRBJ2-2,TRBV7-2,ASSLLRGTANTGELF
TRBJ2-7,TRBV29-1,SALAGRRNEQY
TRBJ2-5,TRBV11-2,ASSSSGRAQETQY
TRBJ2-7,TRBV14,ASSQFSIAEQY
TRBJ2-7,TRBV29-1,SAAGTGASEQY
TRBJ2-1,TRBV6-2/TRBV6-3,ASRGSGRTYNEQF
TRBJ1-2,TRBV19,ASRTGGNYCYT
TRBJ1-1,TRBV20-1,SARAGQGNTEAF
TRBJ1-2,TRBV7-2,ASSLEQAITNYGYT
TRBJ1-5,TRBV12-5,ASGSNQPQH
TRBJ2-3,TRBV11-2,ASSLDPRIVTDTQY
TRBJ1-2,TRBV29-1,SVRPDRGFGYT
TRBJ2-1,TRBV7-2,ASSFYIPGTALYNEQF
TRBJ2-2,TRBV29-1,SVEVYPGELF
TRBJ2-2,TRBV6-2/TRBV6-3,ASSRIPTSQGVNTGELF
TRBJ2-3,TRBV21-1,ASSIRQGAVDTQY
TRBJ2-2,TRBV11-3,ASSLVPGGRTGELF
TRBJ1-3,TRBV5-5,ASSLGSTGGAGNTIY
TRBJ2-1,TRBV4-3,ASSQIGGRYNEQF
TRBJ1-2,TRBV6-5,ASSKGVGLPNYGYT
TRBJ2-1,TRBV29-1,SVANLAGGYDEQF
TRBJ2-7,TRBV6-2/TRBV6-3,ASHAGGGYDEQY
TRBJ2-1,TRBV5-1,ASSPTSGTVAPNEQF
TRBJ1-5,TRBV18,ASSLQGNSNQPQH
TRBJ1-1,TRBV25-1,ASSEGTGGDTEAF
TRBJ1-1,TRBV7-3,ASSRLNTEAF
TRBJ2-7,TRBV20-1,SAREDKENYEQY
TRBJ1-1,TRBV6-5,ASSYDRDTEAF
TRBJ2-1,TRBV7-9,ASSPDPHNEQF
TRBJ1-1,TRBV12-3/TRBV12-4,ASSLAGGGTEAF
TRBJ1-2,TRBV4-1,ASSQDRGGHGYT
TRBJ2-1,TRBV7-2,ASSLVGLAGGSNEQF